This TCR beta chain was sequenced for a study of control samples from healthy donors and cancer patients. V was pared by 2 bases and J by 7 bases, with 15 bases between. This CDR3 region has 15 residues. In germline, CDR1 is MNHNS, CDR2 SASEGT. TCRdb's table, derived via immunoSEQ multiplex PCR, lists solely in-frame clones and lacks some. The data contain about 80,000 clones, roughly 90% of them singletons. The gene calls are TRBV6-1 and TRBJ1-5; possibly TRBD1 for D (6 bases). This TCR came from a man aged 50-60 years in good health. Sample: blood. Written as DNA, the CDR3 is TGTGCCAGCAGTGAATCCGTCAGGGGCCCCCAGCCCCAGCATTTT. Encoded protein: CASSESVRGPQPQHF.